This TCR beta chain was sequenced for a study of OX40 agonist ivuxolimab in advanced cancers. Study-level background: The mean age was roughly 60 years, ranging from 23 to 79, with less than 90% of participants male.

CDR1 and CDR2 (germline): GTSNPN, SVGIG (reference sequence). The V end lost 3 bases, the J end lost 4 bases, and 12 bases lay between the germline ends. The CDR3 has 13 amino acids. Using immunoSEQ multiplex PCR, the repertoire was profiled, and TCRdb retains in-frame clones only, with some absent. There are around 63,000 clones in the sample; about nine tenths occur only once, and 1% to 1.2% lies in the top ten. The input for sequencing was CD4+ or CD8+ T cells sorted from blood, taken in a trial of the OX40 agonist ivuxolimab. This chain uses TRBV30 with TRBJ1-1, with D possibly being TRBD1 (5 bases). The clonotype originates from an adult with an advanced solid tumor such as melanoma, head and neck, liver or kidney cancer. The CDR3 sequence is CAWSQGGFTEAFF. The CDR3 region has the DNA TGTGCCTGGAGCCAGGGTGGTTTCACTGAAGCTTTCTTT.